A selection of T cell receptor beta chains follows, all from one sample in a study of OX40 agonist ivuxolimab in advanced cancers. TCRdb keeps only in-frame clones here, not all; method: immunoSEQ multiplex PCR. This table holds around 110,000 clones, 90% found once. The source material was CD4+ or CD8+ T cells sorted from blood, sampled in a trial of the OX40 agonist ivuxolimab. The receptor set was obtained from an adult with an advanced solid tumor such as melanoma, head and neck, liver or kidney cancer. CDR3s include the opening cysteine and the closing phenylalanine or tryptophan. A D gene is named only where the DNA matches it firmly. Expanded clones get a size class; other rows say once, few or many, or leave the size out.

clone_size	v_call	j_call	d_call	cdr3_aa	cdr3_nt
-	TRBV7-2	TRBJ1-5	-	CASSLANDQPQHF	TGTGCCAGCAGCTTGGCCAACGATCAGCCCCAGCATTTT
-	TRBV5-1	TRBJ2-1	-	CASSPTGNNNEQFF	TGCGCCAGCAGCCCGACTGGAAATAACAATGAGCAGTTCTTC
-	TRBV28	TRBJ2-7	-	CASSLMAGARGPYF	TGTGCCAGCAGTTTAATGGCAGGGGCCCGTGGTCCGTACTTC
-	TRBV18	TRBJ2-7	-	CASSAVGPSYEQYF	TGTGCCAGCTCAGCTGTCGGACCGTCCTACGAGCAGTACTTC
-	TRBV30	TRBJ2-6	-	CAWSVRRTGANVLTF	TGTGCCTGGAGTGTACGAAGAACTGGGGCCAACGTCCTGACTTTC
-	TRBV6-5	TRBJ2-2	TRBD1	CASSYQGGNTGELFF	TGTGCCAGCAGTTACCAAGGGGGCAACACCGGGGAGCTGTTTTTT
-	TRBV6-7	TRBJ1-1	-	CASSPLDSTEAFF	TGTGCCAGCAGTCCCCTGGACAGCACTGAAGCTTTCTTT
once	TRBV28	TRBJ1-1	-	CASSLSYTEAFF	TGTGCCAGCAGTTTATCTTACACTGAAGCTTTCTTT
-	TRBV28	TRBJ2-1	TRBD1	CASRSDRVNEQFF	TGTGCCAGCAGATCGGACAGGGTTAATGAGCAGTTCTTC
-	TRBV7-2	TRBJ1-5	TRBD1	CASSIRGTGLNQPQHF	TGTGCCAGCAGCATTAGAGGGACAGGCCTAAATCAGCCCCAGCATTTT
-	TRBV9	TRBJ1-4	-	CASSALQGNQNEKLFF	TGTGCCAGCAGCGCCCTCCAGGGCAACCAGAATGAAAAACTGTTTTTT
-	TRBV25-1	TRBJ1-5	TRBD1	CASSVTGDNQPQHF	TGTGCCAGCAGTGTAACAGGGGACAATCAGCCCCAGCATTTT
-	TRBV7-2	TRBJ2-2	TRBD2	CASSLKRGGPGGELFF	TGTGCCAGCAGCTTAAAGCGGGGGGGCCCTGGCGGGGAGCTGTTTTTT
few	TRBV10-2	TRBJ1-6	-	CASSPPLAPLHF	TGCGCCAGCAGCCCCCCCTTAGCACCCCTCCACTTT
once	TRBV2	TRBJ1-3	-	CASSESLSPGNTIYF	TGTGCCAGCAGTGAATCCCTCTCTCCGGGAAACACCATATATTTT
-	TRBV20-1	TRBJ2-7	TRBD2	CSATRGDEQYF	TGCAGTGCTACCCGGGGGGACGAGCAGTACTTC
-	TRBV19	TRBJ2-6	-	CASSRTGGQRSGANVLTF	TGTGCCAGTAGCCGGACCGGGGGACAGCGATCTGGGGCCAACGTCCTGACTTTC
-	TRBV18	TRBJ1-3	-	CASSPSRSSGNTIYF	TGTGCCAGCTCACCAAGTCGGAGCTCTGGAAACACCATATATTTT
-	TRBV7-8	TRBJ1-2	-	CASSLEGISYGYTF	TGTGCCAGCAGCTTAGAGGGTATTAGCTATGGCTACACCTTC
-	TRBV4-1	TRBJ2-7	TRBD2	CASSQGWVSSGDSYEQYF	TGCGCCAGCAGCCAAGGCTGGGTGTCTAGCGGGGACTCCTACGAGCAGTACTTC
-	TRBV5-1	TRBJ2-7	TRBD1	CASRYGTGGSIQQYF	TGCGCCAGCAGATACGGGACAGGGGGTAGTATTCAGCAGTACTTC
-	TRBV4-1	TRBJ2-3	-	CASRARAADTQYF	TGCGCCAGCAGGGCCCGAGCGGCAGATACGCAGTATTTT
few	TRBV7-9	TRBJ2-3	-	CASSPTQLDTQYF	TGTGCCAGCAGCCCTACACAACTAGATACGCAGTATTTT
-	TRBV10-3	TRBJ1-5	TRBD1	CAISVDRGNQPQHF	TGTGCCATCAGTGTTGACAGGGGCAATCAGCCCCAGCATTTT
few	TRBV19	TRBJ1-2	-	CASSIGRPYGYTF	TGTGCCAGTAGTATCGGTCGACCCTATGGCTACACCTTC
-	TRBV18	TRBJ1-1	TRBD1	CASSPGQGLNTEAFF	TGTGCCAGCTCACCGGGACAGGGTCTGAACACTGAAGCTTTCTTT
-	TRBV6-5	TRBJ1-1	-	CASSYNRRMNTEAFF	TGTGCCAGCAGTTACAATAGGAGGATGAACACTGAAGCTTTCTTT
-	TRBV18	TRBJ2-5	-	CASSSNHAYQETQYF	TGTGCCAGCTCTAGCAATCACGCCTACCAAGAGACCCAGTACTTC
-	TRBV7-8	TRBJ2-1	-	CASSLGTAGEQFF	TGTGCCAGCAGCTTGGGGACCGCCGGTGAGCAGTTCTTC
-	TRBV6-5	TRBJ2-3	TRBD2	CASSYYGGGSDTQYF	TGTGCCAGCAGTTACTATGGGGGAGGGTCGGATACGCAGTATTTT
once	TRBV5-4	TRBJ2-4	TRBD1	CASSLQGAENIQYF	TGTGCCAGCAGCTTACAGGGGGCGGAAAACATTCAGTACTTC
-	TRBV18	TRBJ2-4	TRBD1	CASSPNLGGGKNIQYF	TGTGCCAGCTCACCAAACTTAGGGGGCGGCAAAAACATTCAGTACTTC
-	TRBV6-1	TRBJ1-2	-	CASSAPGGRGKGYTF	TGTGCCAGCAGTGCCCCGGGGGGACGTGGTAAGGGCTACACCTTC
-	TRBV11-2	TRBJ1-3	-	CASSFTSRGSGNTIYF	TGTGCCAGCAGCTTCACATCGAGAGGATCGGGAAACACCATATATTTT
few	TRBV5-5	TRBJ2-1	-	CASSLALSSGVGQFF	TGTGCCAGCAGCTTGGCCTTGTCTTCGGGGGTAGGGCAGTTCTTC
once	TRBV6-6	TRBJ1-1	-	CATTGGVNTEAFF	TGTGCCACCACTGGGGGGGTGAACACTGAAGCTTTCTTT
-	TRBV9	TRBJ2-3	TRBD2	CASSVGSSGGARSSDTQYF	TGTGCCAGCAGCGTGGGTTCTAGCGGGGGGGCACGATCCTCAGATACGCAGTATTTT
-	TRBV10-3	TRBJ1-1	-	CAISETQNTEAFF	TGTGCCATCAGTGAGACACAGAACACTGAAGCTTTCTTT
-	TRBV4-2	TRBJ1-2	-	CASSQEGGRGVALGYGYTF	TGTGCCAGCAGCCAAGAAGGTGGTAGAGGGGTGGCCCTTGGCTATGGCTACACCTTC
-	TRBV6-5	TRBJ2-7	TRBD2	CASSSGAGGSYEQYF	TGTGCCAGCAGTTCCGGAGCGGGGGGTTCCTACGAGCAGTACTTC
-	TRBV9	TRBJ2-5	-	CASSGGRGAKETQYF	TGTGCCAGCAGCGGAGGCAGGGGAGCGAAAGAGACCCAGTACTTC
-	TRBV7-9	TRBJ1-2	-	CASSLGLSTQKGYTF	TGTGCCAGCAGCTTAGGTCTTTCCACACAAAAGGGGTACACCTTC
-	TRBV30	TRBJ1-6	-	CAWSVGQGHSPLHF	TGTGCCTGGAGTGTAGGGCAGGGGCATTCACCCCTCCACTTT
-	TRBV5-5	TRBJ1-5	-	CASSFSGDSNQPQHF	TGTGCCAGCAGCTTTTCGGGAGATAGCAATCAGCCCCAGCATTTT
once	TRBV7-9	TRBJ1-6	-	CASSLYSPLHF	TGTGCCAGCAGCCTTTATTCACCCCTCCACTTT
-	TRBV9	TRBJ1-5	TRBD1	CASSPDRDGNQPQHF	TGTGCCAGCAGTCCGGACAGGGACGGCAATCAGCCCCAGCATTTT
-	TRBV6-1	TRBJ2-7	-	CAIRVSSYEQYF	TGTGCCATCAGGGTCAGCTCCTACGAGCAGTACTTC
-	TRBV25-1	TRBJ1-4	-	CASRQTGRTNEKLFF	TGTGCCAGCAGACAAACAGGGAGGACTAATGAAAAACTGTTTTTT
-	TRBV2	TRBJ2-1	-	CATTGERQGGYEQFF	TGTGCCACCACTGGTGAACGACAGGGAGGATATGAGCAGTTCTTC
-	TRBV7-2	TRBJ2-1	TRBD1	CASSFRGQGADEQFF	TGTGCCAGCAGCTTTAGGGGACAGGGGGCAGATGAGCAGTTCTTC
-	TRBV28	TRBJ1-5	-	CASSGQTNSNQPQHF	TGTGCCAGCAGTGGCCAGACAAATAGCAATCAGCCCCAGCATTTT
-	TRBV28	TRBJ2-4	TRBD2	CASSSPGLAGEGQYF	TGTGCCAGCAGTTCTCCGGGACTAGCGGGGGAAGGTCAGTACTTC
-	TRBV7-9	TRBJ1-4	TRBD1	CASSLIQGLGEKLFF	TGTGCCAGCAGCTTAATACAGGGGCTCGGTGAAAAACTGTTTTTT
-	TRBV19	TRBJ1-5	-	CASGDSNQPQHF	TGTGCCAGTGGTGATAGCAATCAGCCCCAGCATTTT
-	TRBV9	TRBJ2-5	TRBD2	CASSVFSGAETQYF	TGTGCCAGCAGCGTATTTAGCGGGGCAGAGACCCAGTACTTC
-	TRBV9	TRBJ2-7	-	CASSVWGSGEQYF	TGTGCCAGCAGCGTCTGGGGGTCAGGCGAGCAGTACTTC
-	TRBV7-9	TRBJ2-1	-	CASSLAPGAFF	TGTGCCAGCAGCTTGGCCCCGGGCGCGTTCTTC
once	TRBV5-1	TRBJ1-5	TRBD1	CASRREADREGPQHF	TGCGCCAGCAGACGGGAAGCCGACAGGGAAGGTCCCCAGCATTTT
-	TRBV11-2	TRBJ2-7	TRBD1	CASSTQGDPSEQYF	TGTGCCAGCAGTACCCAGGGGGACCCCTCGGAGCAGTACTTC